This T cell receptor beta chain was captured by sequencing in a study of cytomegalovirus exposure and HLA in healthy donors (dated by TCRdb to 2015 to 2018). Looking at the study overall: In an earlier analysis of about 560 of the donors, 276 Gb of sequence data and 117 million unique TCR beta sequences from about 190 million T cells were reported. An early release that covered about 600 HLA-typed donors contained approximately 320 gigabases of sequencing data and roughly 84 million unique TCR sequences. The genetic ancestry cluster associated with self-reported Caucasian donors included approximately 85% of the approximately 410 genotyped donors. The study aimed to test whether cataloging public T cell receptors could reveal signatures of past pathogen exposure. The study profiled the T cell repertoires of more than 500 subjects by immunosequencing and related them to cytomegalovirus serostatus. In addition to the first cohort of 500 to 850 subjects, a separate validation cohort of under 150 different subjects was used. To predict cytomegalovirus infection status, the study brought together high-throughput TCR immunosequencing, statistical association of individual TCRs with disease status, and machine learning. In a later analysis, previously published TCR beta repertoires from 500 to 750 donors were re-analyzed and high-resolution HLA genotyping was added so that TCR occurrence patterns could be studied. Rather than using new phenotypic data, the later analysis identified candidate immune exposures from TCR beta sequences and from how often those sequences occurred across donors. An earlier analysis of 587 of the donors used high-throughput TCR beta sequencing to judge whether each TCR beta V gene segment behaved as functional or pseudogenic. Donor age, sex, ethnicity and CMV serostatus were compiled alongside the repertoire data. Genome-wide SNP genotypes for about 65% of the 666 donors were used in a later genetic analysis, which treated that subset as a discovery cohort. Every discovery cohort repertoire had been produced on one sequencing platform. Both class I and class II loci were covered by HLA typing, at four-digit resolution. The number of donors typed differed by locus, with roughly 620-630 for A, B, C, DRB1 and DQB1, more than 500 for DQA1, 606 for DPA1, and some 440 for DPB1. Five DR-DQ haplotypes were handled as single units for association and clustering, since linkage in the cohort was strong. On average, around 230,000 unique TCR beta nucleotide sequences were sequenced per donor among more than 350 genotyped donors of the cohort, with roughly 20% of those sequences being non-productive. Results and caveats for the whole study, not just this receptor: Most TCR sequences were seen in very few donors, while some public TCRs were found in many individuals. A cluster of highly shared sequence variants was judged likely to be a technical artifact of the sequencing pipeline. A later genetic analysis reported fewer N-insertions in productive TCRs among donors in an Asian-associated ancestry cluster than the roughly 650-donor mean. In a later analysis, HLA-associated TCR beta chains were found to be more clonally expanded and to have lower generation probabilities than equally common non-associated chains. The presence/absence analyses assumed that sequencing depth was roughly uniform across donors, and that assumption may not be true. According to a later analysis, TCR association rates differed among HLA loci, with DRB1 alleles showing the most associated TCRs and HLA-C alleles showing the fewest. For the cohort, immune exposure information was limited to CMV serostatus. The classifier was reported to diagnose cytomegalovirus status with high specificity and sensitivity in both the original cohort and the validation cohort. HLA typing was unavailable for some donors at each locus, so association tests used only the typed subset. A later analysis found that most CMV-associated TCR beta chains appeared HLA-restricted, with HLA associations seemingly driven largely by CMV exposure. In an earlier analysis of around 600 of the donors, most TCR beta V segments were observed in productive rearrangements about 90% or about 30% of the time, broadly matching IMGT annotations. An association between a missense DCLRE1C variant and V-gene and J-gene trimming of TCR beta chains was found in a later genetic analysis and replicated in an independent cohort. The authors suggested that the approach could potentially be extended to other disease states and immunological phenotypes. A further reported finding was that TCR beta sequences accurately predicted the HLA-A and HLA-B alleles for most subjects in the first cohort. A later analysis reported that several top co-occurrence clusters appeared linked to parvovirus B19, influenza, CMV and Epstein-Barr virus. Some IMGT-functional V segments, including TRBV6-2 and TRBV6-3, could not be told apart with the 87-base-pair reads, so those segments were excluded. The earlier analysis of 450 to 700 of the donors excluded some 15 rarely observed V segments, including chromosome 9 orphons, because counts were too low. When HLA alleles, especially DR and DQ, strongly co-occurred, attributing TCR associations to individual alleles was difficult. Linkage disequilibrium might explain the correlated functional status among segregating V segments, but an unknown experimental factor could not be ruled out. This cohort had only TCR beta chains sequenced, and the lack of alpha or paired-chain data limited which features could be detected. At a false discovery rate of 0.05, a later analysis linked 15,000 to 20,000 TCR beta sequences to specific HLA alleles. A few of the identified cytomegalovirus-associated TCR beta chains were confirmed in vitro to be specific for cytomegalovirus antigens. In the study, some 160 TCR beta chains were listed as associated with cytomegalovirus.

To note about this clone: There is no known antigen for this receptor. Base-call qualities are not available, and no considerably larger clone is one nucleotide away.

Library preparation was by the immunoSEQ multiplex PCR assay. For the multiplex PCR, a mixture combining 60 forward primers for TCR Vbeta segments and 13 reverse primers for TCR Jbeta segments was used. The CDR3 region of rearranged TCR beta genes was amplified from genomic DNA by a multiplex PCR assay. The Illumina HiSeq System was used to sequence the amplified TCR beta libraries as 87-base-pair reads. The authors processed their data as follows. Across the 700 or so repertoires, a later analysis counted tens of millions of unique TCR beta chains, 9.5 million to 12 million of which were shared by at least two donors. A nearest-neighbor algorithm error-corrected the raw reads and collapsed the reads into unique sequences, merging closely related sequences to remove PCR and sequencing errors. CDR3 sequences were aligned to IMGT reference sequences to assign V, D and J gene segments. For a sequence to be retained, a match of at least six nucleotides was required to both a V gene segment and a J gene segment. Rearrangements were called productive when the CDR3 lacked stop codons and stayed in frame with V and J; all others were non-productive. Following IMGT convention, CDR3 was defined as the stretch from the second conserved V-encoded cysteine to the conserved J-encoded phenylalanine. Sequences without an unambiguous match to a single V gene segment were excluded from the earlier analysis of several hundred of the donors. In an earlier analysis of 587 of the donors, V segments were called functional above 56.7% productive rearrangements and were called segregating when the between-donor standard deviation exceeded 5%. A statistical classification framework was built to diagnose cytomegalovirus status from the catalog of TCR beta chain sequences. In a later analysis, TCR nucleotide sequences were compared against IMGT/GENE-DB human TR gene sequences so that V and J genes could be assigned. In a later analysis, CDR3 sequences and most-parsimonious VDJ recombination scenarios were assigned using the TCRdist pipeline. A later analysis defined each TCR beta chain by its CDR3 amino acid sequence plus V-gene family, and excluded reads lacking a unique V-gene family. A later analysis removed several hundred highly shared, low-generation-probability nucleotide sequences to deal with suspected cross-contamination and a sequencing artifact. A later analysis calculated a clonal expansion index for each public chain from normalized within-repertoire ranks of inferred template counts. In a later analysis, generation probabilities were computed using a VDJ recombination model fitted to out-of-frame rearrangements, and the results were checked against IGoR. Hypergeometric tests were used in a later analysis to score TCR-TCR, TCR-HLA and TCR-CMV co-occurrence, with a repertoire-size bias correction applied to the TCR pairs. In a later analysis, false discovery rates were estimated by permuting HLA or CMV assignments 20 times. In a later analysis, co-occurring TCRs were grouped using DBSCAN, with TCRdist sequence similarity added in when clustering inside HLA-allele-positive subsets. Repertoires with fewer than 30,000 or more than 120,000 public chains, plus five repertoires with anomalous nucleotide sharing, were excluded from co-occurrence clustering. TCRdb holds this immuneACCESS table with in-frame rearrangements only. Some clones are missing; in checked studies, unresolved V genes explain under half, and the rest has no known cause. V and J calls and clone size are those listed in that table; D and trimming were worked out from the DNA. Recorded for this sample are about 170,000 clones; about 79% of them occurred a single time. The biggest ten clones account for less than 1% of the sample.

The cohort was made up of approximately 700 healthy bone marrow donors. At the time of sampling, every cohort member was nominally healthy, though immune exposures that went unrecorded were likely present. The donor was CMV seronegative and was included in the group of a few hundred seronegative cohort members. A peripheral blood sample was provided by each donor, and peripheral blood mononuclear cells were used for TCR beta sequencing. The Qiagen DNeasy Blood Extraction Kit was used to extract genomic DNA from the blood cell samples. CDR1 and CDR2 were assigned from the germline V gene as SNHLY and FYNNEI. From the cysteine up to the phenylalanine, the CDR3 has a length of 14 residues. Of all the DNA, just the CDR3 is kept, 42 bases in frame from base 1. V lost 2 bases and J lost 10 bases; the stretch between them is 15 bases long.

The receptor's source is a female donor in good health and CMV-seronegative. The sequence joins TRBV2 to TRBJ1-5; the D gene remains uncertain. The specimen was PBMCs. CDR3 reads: CASSEPSGDRPQHF. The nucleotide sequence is TGTGCCAGCAGTGAACCCTCCGGGGATCGACCCCAGCATTTT.